This T cell receptor beta chain was recovered during a study of shared clonotypes between healthy human individuals. On the study more broadly: The plates for each donor numbered three CD4 naive, three CD4 memory, two CD8 naive and one CD8 memory.

CD45RO-negative cells were positively selected for CCR7, leaving out terminally differentiated effector memory CD45RA+ cells. CDR3 length equals 11 residues. Trimming shortened V by 5 bases and J by 6 bases, and 8 bases separated the two germline ends. CDR1 is SEHNR and CDR2 is FQNEAQ in the germline V gene (reference sequence). Remarks on this clone: What it binds is not known.

Findings and limits, study-wide: An effect of sequencing depth on clonotype sharing among donors was expected. Clonotypes shared by all four donors outscored non-shared clonotypes in generation probability.

Source study methods: As immunoSEQ supplied junction-only sequences (without quality scores), filtering differed. Here immunoSEQ multiplex PCR was the method, and the copy in TCRdb shows in-frame clones only, minus some. The V and J calls and clone size come from that table; D and trimming were worked out from the DNA. The sample contains 1.5 million to 2.5 million clones, 85% to 95% of which appear only once. This TCR was recovered from a man in his late teens or twenties in good health. The sample consisted of naive CD8+ T cells sorted from blood. The V and J genes are TRBV7-9 and TRBJ2-7; D uncertain. The chain's CDR3 is CASSMLGEQYF. The CDR3 DNA is TGTGCCAGCAGCATGTTGGGCGAGCAGTACTTC.